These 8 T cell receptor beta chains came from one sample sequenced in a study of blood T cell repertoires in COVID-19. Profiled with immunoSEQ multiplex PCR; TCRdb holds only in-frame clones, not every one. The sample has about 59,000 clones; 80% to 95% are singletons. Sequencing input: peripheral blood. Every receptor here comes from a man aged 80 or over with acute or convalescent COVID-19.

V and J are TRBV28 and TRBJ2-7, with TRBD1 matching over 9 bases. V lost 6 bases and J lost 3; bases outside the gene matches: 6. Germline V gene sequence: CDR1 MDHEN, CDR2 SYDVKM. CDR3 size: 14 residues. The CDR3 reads CASSPDRGHYEQYF. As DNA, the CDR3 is TGTGCCAGCAGCCCGGACAGGGGTCACTACGAGCAGTACTTC. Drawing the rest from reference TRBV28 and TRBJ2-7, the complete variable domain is DVKVTQSSRYLVKRTGEKVFLECVQDMDHENMFWYRQDPGLGLRLIYFSYDVKMKEKGDIPEGYSVSREKKERFSLILESASTNQTSMYLCASSPDRGHYEQYFGPGTRLTVT.

The CDR3 coding sequence is TGTGCCAGTAGTACCCCCGGGCAGGGTGGGACTGAAGCTTTCTTT. Encoded protein: CASSTPGQGGTEAFF. The chain is built from TRBV19 and TRBJ1-1; a weak D match, TRBD1 (5 bases). CDR1 and CDR2 (germline): LNHDA, SQIVND (reference sequence). Trimming took 4 bases from V and 5 from J, leaving 17 bases between them. This CDR3 spans 15 amino acids. The variable domain in full, completed from reference TRBV19 and TRBJ1-1, reads DGGITQSPKYLFRKEGQNVTLSCEQNLNHDAMYWYRQDPGQGLRLIYYSQIVNDFQKGDIAEGYSVSREKKESFPLTVTSAQKNPTAFYLCASSTPGQGGTEAFFGQGTRLTVV.

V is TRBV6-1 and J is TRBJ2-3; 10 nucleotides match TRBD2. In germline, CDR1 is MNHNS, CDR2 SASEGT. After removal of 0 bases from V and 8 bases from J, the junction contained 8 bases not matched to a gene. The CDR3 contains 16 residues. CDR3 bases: TGTGCCAGCAGTGAAGCCTCTAGCGGGGGAGGCGCTACGCAGTATTTT. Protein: CASSEASSGGGATQYF.

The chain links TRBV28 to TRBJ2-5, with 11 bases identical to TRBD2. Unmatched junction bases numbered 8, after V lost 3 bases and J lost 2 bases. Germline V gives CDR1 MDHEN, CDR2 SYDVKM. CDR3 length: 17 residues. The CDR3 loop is CASSFVSASGGQETQYF. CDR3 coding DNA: TGTGCCAGCAGTTTTGTTTCGGCTAGCGGGGGGCAAGAGACCCAGTACTTC.

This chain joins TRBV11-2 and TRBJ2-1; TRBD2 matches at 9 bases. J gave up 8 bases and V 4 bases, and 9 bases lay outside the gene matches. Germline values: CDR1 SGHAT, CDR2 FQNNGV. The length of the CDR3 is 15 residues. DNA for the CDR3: TGTGCCAGCAGCTCGCCGGGACTAGCTTTGTATGAGCAGTTCTTC. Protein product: CASSSPGLALYEQFF.

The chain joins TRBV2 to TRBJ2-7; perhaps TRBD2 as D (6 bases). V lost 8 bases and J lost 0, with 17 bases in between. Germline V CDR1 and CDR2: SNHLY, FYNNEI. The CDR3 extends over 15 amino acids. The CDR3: CASVGGEVGSYEQYF. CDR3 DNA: TGTGCCAGCGTTGGCGGGGAGGTAGGCTCCTACGAGCAGTACTTC.

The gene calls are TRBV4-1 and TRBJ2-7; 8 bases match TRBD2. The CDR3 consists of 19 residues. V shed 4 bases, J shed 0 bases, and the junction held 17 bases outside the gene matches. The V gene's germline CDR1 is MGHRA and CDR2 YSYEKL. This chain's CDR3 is CASSPLWDQRGLISYEQYF. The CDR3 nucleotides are TGCGCCAGCAGCCCCTTATGGGACCAGCGGGGGCTTATCTCCTACGAGCAGTACTTC.

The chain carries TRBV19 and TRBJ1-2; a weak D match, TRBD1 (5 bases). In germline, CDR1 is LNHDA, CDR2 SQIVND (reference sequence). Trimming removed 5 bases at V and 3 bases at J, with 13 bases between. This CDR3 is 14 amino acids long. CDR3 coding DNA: TGTGCCAGTAGTGCCGACGGGGGTGACTATGGCTACACCTTC. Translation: CASSADGGDYGYTF.